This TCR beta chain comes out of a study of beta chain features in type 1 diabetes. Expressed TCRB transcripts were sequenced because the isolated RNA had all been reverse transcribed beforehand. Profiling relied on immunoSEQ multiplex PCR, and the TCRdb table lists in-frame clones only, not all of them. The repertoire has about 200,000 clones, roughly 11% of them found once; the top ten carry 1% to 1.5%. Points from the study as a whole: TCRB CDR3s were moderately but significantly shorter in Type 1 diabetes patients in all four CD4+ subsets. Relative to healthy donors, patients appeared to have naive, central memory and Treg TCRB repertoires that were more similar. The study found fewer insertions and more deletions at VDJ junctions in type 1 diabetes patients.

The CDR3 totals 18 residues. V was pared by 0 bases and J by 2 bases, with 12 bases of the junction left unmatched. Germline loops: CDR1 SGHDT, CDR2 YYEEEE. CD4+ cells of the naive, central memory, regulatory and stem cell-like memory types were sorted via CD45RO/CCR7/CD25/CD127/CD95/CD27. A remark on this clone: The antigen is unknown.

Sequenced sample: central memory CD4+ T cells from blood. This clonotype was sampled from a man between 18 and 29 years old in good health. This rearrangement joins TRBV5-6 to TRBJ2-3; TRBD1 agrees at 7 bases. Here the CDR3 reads CASSLGLAGTVFTDTQYF. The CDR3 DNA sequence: TGTGCCAGCAGCTTGGGCCTGGCCGGGACAGTGTTCACAGATACGCAGTATTTT.